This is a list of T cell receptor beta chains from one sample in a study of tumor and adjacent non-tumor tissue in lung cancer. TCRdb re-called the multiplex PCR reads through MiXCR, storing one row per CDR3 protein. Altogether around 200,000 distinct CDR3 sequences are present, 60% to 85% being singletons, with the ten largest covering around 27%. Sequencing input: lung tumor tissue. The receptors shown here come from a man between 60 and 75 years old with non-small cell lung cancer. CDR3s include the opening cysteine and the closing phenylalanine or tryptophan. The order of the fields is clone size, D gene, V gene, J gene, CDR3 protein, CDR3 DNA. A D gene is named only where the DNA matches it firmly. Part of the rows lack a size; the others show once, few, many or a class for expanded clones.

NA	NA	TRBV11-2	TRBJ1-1	CASSLVGRGTEAIF	NA
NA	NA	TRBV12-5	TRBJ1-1	CASGLGGLQNTEAFF	TGTGCTAGTGGTCTCGGCGGTCTCCAAAACACTGAAGCTTTCTTT
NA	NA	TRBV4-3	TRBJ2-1	CASSQERRARDEQFF	TGTGCCAGCAGCCAAGAACGACGGGCTAGGGATGAGCAGTTCTTC
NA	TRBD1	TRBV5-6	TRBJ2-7	CASSLPTGTGKEYKQYF	TGTGCCAGCAGCTTGCCGACCGGGACAGGAAAGGAGTACAAGCAGTACTTC
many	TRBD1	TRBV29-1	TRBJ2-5	CSVRRGGGETQYF	TGCAGCGTCAGACGAGGGGGCGGGGAGACCCAGTACTTC
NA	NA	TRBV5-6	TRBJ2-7	CASSPSQTAEQYF	TGTGCCAGCAGCCCGAGTCAGACGGCCGAGCAGTATTTC
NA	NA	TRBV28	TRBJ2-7	CASIGSILGYGEQYF	TGTGCCAGCATTGGGTCAATTCTGGGGTATGGCGAGCAGTACTTC
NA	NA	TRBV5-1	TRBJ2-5	CARSLVAEGGETQYF	TGCGCCAGGAGCTTGGTCGCGGAGGGCGGAGAGACCCAGTACTTC
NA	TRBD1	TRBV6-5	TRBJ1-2	CASSKGQGGYGYTF	TGTGCCAGCAGTAAGGGACAGGGTGGCTATGGCTACACCTTC
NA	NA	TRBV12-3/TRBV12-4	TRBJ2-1	CASSSRASRSYNEQFF	TGCGCCAGCAGTTCCCGGGCTAGCAGGAGTTACAATGAGCAGTTCTTC
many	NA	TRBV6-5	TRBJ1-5	CASSDTGYGNQPQHF	TGTGCCAGCAGTGATACAGGGTACGGCAATCAGCCCCAGCATTTT
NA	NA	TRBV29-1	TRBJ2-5	CNVGLQGPTQYF	TGCAACGTGGGGTTACAGGGACCTACCCAGTACTTC
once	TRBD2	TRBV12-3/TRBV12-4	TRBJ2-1	CANSWISGGRNEQFF	TGTGCCAACAGTTGGATTAGCGGGGGAAGGAATGAGCAGTTCTTC
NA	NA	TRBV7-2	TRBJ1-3	CASSRLSGNTMYF	TGTGCCAGCAGCCGACTATCTGGAAACACCATGTATTTT
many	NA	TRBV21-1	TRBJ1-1	CASSKAQSYTAEAFF	TGTGCCAGCAGCAAAGCACAGAGTTATACTGCGGAAGCTTTCTTT
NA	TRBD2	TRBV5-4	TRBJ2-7	CASSPMMGTSGIHEQYF	TGTGCCAGCAGCCCGATGATGGGGACTAGCGGGATCCACGAGCAGTACTTC
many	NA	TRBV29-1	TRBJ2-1	CSVDSQGYNEQFF	TGCAGCGTTGACAGCCAAGGATACAATGAGCAGTTCTTC
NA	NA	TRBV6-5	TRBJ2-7	CASSYSRGRVSYKQYF	TGTGCCAGCAGTTACTCCAGGGGGAGGGTTTCGTACAAGCAGTACTTC
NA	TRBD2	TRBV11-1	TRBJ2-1	CAGRLSRLAGGNNEQFF	TGTGCCGGTAGATTATCTCGGCTAGCGGGAGGCAACAATGAGCAGTTCTTC
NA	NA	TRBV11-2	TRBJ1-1	CSSTHQGYTEAFF	TGTTCCAGCACTCATCAGGGATACACTGAAGCTTTCTTT
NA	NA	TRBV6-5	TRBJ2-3	CVRSGLVGDTQYF	TGTGTCAGGAGTGGACTCGTAGGAGATACGCAGTATTTT
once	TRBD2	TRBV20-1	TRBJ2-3	CSAPQFAGEGTYTQYF	TGCAGTGCTCCTCAATTTGCGGGAGAGGGAACATATACGCAGTATTTT
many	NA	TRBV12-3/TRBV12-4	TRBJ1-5	CASSLAPYNQPQHF	TGTGCCAGCAGTTTAGCCCCATACAATCAGCCCCAGCATTTT
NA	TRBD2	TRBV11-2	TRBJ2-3	CASSSGGIAFRDTQYF	TGTGCCAGCAGCTCCGGGGGGATTGCCTTCCGGGATACGCAGTATTTT
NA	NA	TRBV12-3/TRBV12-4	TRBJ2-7	CAISSSRAIYEQYF	TGTGCCATCAGTTCGAGCAGGGCCATCTACGAGCAGTATTTC
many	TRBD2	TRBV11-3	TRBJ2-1	CASSSLAGGPGNEQFF	TGTGCCAGCAGCTCCCTAGCGGGGGGGCCGGGGAATGAGCAGTTCTTC
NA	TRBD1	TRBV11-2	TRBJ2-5	CESSSTGEETQYF	TGTGAAAGCAGTTCTACAGGGGAAGAGACCCAGTACTTC
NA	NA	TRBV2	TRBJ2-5	CVSSSTGWETQYF	TGTGTCAGCAGTTCCACAGGGTGGGAGACCCAGTACTTC
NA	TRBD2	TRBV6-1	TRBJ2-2	CVSTLAGGQNTGELFF	TGTGTCAGCACACTAGCGGGAGGCCAAAACACCGGGGAGCTGTTTTTT
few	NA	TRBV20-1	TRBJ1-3	CNAIQSGNTIYF	TGCAATGCTATTCAATCTGGAAACACTATATATTTT
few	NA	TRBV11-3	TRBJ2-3	CASSLGRIGVDTQYF	TGTGCCAGCAGCTTGGGGAGGATCGGTGTAGATACGCAGTATTTT
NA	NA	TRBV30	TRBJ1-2	CAWSVGTNYGYTF	TGTGCCTGGAGTGTAGGGACTAACTATGGCTACACTTTC
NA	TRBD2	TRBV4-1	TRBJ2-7	CASSLGLADYEQYF	TGCGCCAGCAGCCTAGGACTAGCGGACTATGAGCAGTACTTC
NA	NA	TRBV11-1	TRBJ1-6	CTSSLSGTRDVSPLHF	TGTACTAGCAGCTTAAGTGGGACGCGAGACGTATCACCCCTCCACTTT
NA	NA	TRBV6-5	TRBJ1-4	CAGSSGQINEKLFF	TGTGCCGGCAGTTCCGGACAGATTAATGAAAAACTGTTTTTT
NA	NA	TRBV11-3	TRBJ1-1	CPSSLTESRTEAFF	TGTCCCAGCAGTTTAACAGAGTCGAGGACTGAAGCTTTCTTT
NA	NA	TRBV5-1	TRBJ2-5	CASSLDCSGPQYF	TGCGCCAGCAGCTTGGACTGTTCCGGGCCCCAGTACTTC
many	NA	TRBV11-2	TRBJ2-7	CASSLVPVGGYEQYF	TGTGCCAGCAGCTTAGTCCCGGTGGGAGGCTACGAGCAGTACTTC
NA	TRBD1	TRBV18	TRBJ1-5	CASSSGPRGDNQPQHF	TGTGCCAGCTCATCGGGGCCCAGGGGGGACAATCAGCCCCAGCATTTT
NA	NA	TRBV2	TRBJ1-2	CASSYDRQGYTF	TGTGCCAGCAGTTACGACCGCCAGGGCTACACCTTC
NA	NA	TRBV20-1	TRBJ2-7	CCAGAQGLGTNEQYF	TGCTGTGCTGGGGCGCAGGGGTTGGGCACCAACGAGCAGTACTTC
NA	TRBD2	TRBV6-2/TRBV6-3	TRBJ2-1	CAISYPGTSGSYEQFF	TGTGCCATCAGTTACCCCGGGACTAGCGGGAGCTATGAGCAGTTCTTC
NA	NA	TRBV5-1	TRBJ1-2	CASGQEDYGYTF	TGCGCCAGCGGACAAGAAGACTATGGCTACACCTTC
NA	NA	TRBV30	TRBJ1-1	CAWSTMLGGEAFF	TGTGCCTGGAGTACTATGCTGGGCGGTGAAGCTTTCTTT
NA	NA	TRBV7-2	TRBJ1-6	CANSLEWGPLDF	TGTGCCAACAGCTTAGAGTGGGGGCCCCTGGACTTT
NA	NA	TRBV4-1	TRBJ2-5	CASSQVRTAPVETQYF	TGCGCCAGCAGCCAAGTTAGGACAGCCCCCGTAGAGACCCAGTACTTC
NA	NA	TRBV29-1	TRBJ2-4	CRVEGPAGSGTKNIQYF	TGCAGAGTTGAAGGCCCGGCGGGGAGTGGGACCAAAAACATTCAGTACTTC
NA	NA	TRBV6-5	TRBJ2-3	CASSSGYTGTQYF	TGTGCCAGCAGTTCGGGGTACACAGGTACGCAGTACTTT
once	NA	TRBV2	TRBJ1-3	CASTLGQIIGSGNTIYF	TGTGCCAGCACCCTAGGACAGATAATAGGATCTGGAAACACCATATATTTT
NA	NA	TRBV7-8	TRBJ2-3	CASSLTGQIAQLQYF	TGTGCCAGCAGCCTGACCGGACAGATAGCTCAGCTCCAGTATTTT
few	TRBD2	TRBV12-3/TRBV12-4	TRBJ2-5	CASRPVSGGSETQYF	TGTGCCAGCAGGCCGGTTAGCGGGGGATCGGAGACCCAGTACTTC
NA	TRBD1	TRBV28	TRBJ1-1	CASSALDRGITEAFF	TGTGCCAGCAGTGCCCTCGACAGGGGGATCACTGAAGCTTTCTTT
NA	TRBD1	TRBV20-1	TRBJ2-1	CSATSGTGVFNEQLF	TGCAGTGCTACCTCCGGGACAGGGGTTTTCAATGAGCAGTTATTC